This TCR beta chain was captured in a study of T cells in Graves' hyperthyroidism and ophthalmopathy. The wider study: Initial diagnosis, before any treatment, was when peripheral blood was collected. Study results and limitations: Using 13 V-J features, a model discriminated ophthalmopathy from stable hyperthyroidism.

Germline V gene lookup returns CDR1 LGHDT and CDR2 YNNKEL (reference sequence). The CDR3 covers 15 residues. Trimming removed 1 base from V and 2 bases from J, with 12 bases in between. TCR beta CDR3 regions were amplified from RNA. Researchers ran a first-round RT-PCR on the TCR CDR3 using the HTBI primer set. A single record per CDR3 protein comes from TCRdb applying MiXCR to the multiplex PCR reads. In the table there are about 640,000 distinct CDR3 sequences, around 21% of which are singletons. Concerning this clonotype itself: Its antigen is not known. Because it lacks the conserved phenylalanine or tryptophan at the end, this CDR3 is likely a read error.

10 ml fresh peripheral blood yielded the PBMCs. Material: blood. The gene calls are TRBV3-1 and TRBJ2-7; D possibly corresponds to TRBD1 (5 bases). The sequence came from a man younger than 45 with Graves' ophthalmopathy. This CDR3 is CASSQGYRRTYEQYL. In nucleotides, the CDR3 is TGTGCCAGCAGCCAAGGCTACAGGCGTACCTACGAGCAGTACCTC.